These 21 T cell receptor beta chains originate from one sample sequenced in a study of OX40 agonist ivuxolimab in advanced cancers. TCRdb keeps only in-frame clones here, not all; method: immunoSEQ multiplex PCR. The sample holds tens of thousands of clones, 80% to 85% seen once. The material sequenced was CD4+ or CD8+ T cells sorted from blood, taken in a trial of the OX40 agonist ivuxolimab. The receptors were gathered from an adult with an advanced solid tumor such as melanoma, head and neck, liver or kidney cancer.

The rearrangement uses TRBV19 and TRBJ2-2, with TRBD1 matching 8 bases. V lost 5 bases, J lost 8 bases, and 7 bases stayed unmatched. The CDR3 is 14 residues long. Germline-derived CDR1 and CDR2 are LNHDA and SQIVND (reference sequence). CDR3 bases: TGTGCCAGTAGTCGGACAGGGCTTCCTGGGGAGCTGTTTTTT. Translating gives CASSRTGLPGELFF.

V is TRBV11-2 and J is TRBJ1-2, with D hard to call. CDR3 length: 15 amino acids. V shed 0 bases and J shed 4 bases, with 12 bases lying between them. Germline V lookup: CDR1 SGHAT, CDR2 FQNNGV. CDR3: CASSLDPSGTYGYTF. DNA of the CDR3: TGTGCCAGCAGCTTAGATCCGTCGGGAACCTATGGCTACACCTTC.

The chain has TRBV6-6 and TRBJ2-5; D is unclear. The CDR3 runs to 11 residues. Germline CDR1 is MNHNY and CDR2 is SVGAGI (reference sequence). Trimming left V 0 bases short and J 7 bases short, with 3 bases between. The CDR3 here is CASSYSGTQYF. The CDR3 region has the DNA TGTGCCAGCAGTTACTCTGGGACCCAGTACTTC.

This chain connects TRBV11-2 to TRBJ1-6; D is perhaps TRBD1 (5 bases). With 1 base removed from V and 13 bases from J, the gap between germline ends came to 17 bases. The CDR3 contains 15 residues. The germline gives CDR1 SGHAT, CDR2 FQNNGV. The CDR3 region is CASSLASGVSMPLHF. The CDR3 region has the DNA TGTGCCAGCAGCTTAGCGTCGGGGGTATCGATGCCCCTCCACTTT.

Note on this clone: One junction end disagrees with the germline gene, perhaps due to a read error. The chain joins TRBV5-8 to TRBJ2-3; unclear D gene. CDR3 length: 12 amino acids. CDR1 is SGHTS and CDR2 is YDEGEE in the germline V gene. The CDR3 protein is CASSFVAFGWHF. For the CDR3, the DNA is TGTGCCAGCAGCTTTGTAGCCTTCGGGTGGCATTTT.

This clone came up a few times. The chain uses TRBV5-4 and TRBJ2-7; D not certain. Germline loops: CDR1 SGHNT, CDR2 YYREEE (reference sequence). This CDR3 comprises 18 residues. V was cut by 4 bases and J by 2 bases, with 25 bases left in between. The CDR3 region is CASSRPAIGRTITYEQYF. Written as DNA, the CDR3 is TGTGCCAGCAGCCGACCCGCCATTGGCAGAACAATTACCTACGAGCAGTACTTC.

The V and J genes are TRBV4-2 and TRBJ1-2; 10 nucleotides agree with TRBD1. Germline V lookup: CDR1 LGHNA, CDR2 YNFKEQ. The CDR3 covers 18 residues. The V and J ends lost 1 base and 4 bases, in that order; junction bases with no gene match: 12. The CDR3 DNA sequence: TGTGCCAGCAGCCAAGCCCAAAAGGGGACAGGGGTCTTCTATGGCTACACCTTC. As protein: CASSQAQKGTGVFYGYTF.

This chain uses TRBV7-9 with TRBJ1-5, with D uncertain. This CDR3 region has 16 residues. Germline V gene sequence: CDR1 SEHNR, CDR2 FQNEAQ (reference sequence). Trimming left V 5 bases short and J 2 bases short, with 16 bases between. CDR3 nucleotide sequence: TGTGCCAGCAGCCCCGCGTCGGGCGAGGGCAATCAGCCCCAGCATTTT. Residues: CASSPASGEGNQPQHF.

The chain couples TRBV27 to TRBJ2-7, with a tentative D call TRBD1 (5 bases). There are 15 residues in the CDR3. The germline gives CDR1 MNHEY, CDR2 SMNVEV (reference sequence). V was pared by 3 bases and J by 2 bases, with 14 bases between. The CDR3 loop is CASSFWAGYPYEQYF. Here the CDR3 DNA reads TGTGCCAGCAGTTTCTGGGCAGGGTATCCCTACGAGCAGTACTTC.

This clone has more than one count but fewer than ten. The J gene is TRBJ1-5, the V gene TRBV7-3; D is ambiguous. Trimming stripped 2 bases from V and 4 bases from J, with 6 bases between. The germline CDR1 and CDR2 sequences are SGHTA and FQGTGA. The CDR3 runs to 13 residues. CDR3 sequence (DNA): TGTGCCAGCAGCTTAGGTCCGAATCAGCCCCAGCATTTT. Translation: CASSLGPNQPQHF. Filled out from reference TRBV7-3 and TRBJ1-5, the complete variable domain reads GAGVSQTPSNKVTEKGKYVELRCDPISGHTALYWYRQSLGQGPEFLIYFQGTGAADDSGLPNDRFFAVRPEGSVSTLKIQRTERGDSAVYLCASSLGPNQPQHFGDGTRLSIL.

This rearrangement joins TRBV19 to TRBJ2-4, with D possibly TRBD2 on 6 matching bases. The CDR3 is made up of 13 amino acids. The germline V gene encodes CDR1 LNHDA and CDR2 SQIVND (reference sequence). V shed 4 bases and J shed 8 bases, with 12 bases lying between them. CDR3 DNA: TGTGCCAGTAGTAGCCCGGGAGCGGACATTCAGTACTTC. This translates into CASSSPGADIQYF.

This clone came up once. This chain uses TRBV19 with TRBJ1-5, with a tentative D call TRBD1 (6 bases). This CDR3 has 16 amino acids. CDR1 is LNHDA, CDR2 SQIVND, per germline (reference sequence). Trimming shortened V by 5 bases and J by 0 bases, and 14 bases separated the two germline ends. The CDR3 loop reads CASSGRTGSSNQPQHF. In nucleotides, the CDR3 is TGTGCCAGTAGTGGCAGAACAGGGAGTAGCAATCAGCCCCAGCATTTT.

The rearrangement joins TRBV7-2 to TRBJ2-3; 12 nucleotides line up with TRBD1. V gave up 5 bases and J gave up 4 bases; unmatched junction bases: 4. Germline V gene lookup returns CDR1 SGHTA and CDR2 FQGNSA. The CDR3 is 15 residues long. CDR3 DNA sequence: TGTGCCAGCAGCCCCGGGACAGGGGGCGCAGATACGCAGTATTTT. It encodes CASSPGTGGADTQYF.

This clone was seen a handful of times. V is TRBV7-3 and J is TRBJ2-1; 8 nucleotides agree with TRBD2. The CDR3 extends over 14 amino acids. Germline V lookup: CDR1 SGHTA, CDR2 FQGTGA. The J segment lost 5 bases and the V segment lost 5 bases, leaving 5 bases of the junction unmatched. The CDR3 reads CASSPSGLDNEQFF. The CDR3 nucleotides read TGTGCCAGCAGCCCCTCGGGACTAGACAATGAGCAGTTCTTC.

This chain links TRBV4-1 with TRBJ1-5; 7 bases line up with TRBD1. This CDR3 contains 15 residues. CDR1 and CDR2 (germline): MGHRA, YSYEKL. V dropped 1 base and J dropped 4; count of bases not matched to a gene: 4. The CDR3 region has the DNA TGCGCCAGCAGCCAAGTCGACAGGGAAAATCAGCCCCAGCATTTT. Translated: CASSQVDRENQPQHF.

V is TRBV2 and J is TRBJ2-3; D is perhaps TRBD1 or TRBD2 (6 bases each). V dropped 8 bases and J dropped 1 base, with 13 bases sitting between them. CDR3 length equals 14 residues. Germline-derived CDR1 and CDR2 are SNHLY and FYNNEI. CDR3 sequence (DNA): TGTGCCAGCCGAAACAGGGAGGGCACAGATACGCAGTATTTT. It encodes CASRNREGTDTQYF.

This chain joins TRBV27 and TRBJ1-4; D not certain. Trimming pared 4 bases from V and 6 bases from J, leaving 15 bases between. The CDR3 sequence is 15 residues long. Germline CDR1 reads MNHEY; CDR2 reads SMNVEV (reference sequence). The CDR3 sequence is CASSYRPGRDEKLFF. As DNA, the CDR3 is TGTGCCAGCAGTTACCGTCCGGGGAGGGATGAAAAACTGTTTTTT.

CDR3 loop: CASSTRDNLGYEQYF. The CDR3 DNA reads as TGTGCCAGCAGCACCCGAGACAACTTGGGCTACGAGCAGTACTTC. This sequence joins TRBV7-8 and TRBJ2-7; D not certain. The ends were cut back, 5 bases at V and 3 bases at J, with 17 bases in the middle. This CDR3 has 15 amino acids. Germline CDR1 reads SGHVS; CDR2 reads FQNEAQ.

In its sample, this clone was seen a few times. The chain's CDR3 is CSARKDSEAFF. The CDR3 DNA sequence: TGCAGTGCTAGGAAGGACAGTGAAGCTTTCTTT. This sequence joins TRBV20-1 and TRBJ1-1, with a weak D call TRBD1 (6 bases). The V gene lost 3 bases and the J gene lost 7 bases, with 9 bases spanning the gap. CDR3 length: 11 amino acids. From germline, CDR1 is DFQATT and CDR2 SNEGSKA (reference sequence).

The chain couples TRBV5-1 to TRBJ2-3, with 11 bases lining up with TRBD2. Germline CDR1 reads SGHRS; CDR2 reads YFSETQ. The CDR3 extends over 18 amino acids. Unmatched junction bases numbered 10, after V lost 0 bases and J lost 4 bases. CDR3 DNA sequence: TGCGCCAGCAGCTTGGGCTGGGCGACTAGCGGGGAATCAGATACGCAGTATTTT. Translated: CASSLGWATSGESDTQYF. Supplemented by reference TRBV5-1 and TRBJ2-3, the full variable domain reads KAGVTQTPRYLIKTRGQQVTLSCSPISGHRSVSWYQQTPGQGLQFLFEYFSETQRNKGNFPGRFSGRQFSNSRSEMNVSTLELGDSALYLCASSLGWATSGESDTQYFGPGTRLTVL.

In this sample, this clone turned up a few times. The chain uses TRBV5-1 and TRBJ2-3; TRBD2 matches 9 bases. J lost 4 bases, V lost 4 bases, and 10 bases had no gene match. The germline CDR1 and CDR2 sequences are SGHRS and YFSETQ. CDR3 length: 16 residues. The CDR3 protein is CASSPARAGGADTQYF. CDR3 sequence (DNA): TGCGCCAGCAGCCCCGCTCGGGCGGGGGGGGCAGATACGCAGTATTTT.